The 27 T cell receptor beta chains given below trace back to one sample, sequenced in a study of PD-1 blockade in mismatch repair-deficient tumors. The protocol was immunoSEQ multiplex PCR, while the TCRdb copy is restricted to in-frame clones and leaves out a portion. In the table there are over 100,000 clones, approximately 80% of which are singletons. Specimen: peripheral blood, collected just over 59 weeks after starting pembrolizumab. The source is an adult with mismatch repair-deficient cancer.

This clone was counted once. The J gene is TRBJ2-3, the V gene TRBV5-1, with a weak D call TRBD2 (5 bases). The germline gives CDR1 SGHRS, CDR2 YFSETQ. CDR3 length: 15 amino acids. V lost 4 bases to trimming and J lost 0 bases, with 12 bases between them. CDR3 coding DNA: TGCGCCAGCAGCATACAAAGCGGTAGCACAGATACGCAGTATTTT. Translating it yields CASSIQSGSTDTQYF.

CDR3 region: CASSMDDRGHTEAFF. CDR3 DNA sequence: TGTGCCAGTAGTATGGACGACCGAGGACACACTGAAGCTTTCTTT. The rearrangement joins TRBV19 to TRBJ1-1; D not resolved. V was clipped by 3 bases and J by 3 bases, with 14 bases between them. CDR1 LNHDA and CDR2 SQIVND come from the germline V gene (reference sequence). The CDR3 is 15 amino acids.

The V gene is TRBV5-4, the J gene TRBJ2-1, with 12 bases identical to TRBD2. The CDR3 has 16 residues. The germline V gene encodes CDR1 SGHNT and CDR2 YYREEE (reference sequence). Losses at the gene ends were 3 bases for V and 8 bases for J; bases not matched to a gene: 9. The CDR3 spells CASSSRTSGAGDEQFF. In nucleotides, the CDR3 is TGTGCCAGCAGCTCCCGGACTAGCGGGGCTGGAGATGAGCAGTTCTTC.

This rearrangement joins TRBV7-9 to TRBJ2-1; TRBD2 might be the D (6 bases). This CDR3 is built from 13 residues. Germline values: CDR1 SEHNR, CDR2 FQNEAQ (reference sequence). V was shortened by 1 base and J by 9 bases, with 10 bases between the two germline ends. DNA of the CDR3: TGTGCCAGCAGCTTAGAGTGGGAGGTTGAGCAGTTCTTC. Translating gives CASSLEWEVEQFF.

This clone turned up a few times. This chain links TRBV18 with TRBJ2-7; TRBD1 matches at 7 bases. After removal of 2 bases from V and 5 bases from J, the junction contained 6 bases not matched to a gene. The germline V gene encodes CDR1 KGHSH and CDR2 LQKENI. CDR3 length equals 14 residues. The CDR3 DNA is TGTGCCAGCTCACCAGGGACAGACAACGACGAGCAGTACTTC. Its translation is CASSPGTDNDEQYF.

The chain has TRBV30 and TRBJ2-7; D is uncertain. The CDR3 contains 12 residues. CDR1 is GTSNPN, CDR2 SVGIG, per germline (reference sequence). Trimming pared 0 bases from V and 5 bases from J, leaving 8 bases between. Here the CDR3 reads CAWSVISDEQYF. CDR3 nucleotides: TGTGCCTGGAGTGTAATTTCGGACGAGCAGTACTTC.

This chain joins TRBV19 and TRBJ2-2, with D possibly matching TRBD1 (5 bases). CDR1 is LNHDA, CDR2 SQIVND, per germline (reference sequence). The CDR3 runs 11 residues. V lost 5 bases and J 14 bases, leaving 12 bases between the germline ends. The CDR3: CASSPSGFLFF. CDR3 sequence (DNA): TGTGCCAGTAGTCCGTCAGGGTTCCTGTTTTTT.

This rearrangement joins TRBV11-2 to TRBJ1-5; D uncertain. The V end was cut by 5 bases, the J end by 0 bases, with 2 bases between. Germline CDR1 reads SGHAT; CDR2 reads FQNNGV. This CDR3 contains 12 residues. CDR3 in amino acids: CASSHSNQPQHF. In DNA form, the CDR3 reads TGTGCCAGCAGCCATAGCAATCAGCCCCAGCATTTT.

The CDR3 bases are TGCAGCGTTGACCCCGATAGCGGGAGTGAGACCCAGTACTTC. Its protein product is CSVDPDSGSETQYF. This chain links TRBV29-1 with TRBJ2-5; 9 positions agree with TRBD2. Looked up from germline, CDR1 is SQVTM and CDR2 is ANQGSEA. The CDR3 consists of 14 residues. V lost 3 bases to trimming and J lost 5 bases; unmatched junction nucleotides: 7.

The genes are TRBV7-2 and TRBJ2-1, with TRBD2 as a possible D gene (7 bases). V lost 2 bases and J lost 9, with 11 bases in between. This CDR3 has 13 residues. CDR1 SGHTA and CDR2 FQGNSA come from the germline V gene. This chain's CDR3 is CASSLWGGSEQFF. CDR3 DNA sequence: TGTGCCAGCAGCTTATGGGGGGGCTCTGAGCAGTTCTTC. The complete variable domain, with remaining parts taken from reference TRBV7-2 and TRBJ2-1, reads GAGVSQSPSNKVTEKGKDVELRCDPISGHTALYWYRQSLGQGLEFLIYFQGNSAPDKSGLPSDRFSAERTGGSVSTLTIQRTQQEDSAVYLCASSLWGGSEQFFGPGTRLTVL.

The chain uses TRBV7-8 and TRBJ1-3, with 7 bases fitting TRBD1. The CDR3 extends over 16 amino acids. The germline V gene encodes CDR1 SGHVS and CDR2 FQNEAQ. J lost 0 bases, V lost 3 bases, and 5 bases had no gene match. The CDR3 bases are TGTGCCAGCAGCTTGGCGGGACAGAACTCTGGAAACACCATATATTTT. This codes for CASSLAGQNSGNTIYF.

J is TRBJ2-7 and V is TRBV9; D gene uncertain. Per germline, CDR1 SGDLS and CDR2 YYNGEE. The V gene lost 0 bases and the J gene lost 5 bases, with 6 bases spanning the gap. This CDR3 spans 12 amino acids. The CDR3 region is CASSVGADEQYF. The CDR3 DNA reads TGTGCCAGCAGCGTAGGGGCCGACGAGCAGTACTTC.

CDR3 nucleotide sequence: TGTGCCAGCAGCTTAGACTTATATGGCTACACCTTC. It is translated as CASSLDLYGYTF. The genes are TRBV7-9 and TRBJ1-2, with unresolved D. The CDR3 covers 12 residues. Trimming stripped 1 base from V and 5 bases from J, with 5 bases between. Germline V gene lookup returns CDR1 SEHNR and CDR2 FQNEAQ (reference sequence).

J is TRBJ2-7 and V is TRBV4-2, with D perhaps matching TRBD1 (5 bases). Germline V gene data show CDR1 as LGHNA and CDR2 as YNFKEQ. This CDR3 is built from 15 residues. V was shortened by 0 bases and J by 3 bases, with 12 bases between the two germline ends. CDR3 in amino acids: CASSQDLGDNYEQYF. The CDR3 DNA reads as TGTGCCAGCAGCCAAGACTTAGGGGATAACTACGAGCAGTACTTC.

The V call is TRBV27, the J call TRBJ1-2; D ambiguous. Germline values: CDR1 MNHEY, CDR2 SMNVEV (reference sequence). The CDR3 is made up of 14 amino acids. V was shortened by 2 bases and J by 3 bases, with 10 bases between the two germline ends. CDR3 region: CASSLKEGYYGYTF. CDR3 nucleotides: TGTGCCAGCAGTTTAAAGGAGGGATACTATGGCTACACCTTC.

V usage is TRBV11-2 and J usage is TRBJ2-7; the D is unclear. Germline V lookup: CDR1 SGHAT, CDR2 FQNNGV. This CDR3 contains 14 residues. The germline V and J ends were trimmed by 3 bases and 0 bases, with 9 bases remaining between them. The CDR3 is CASSLDPFSYEQYF. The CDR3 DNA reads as TGTGCCAGCAGCTTGGACCCCTTCTCCTACGAGCAGTACTTC.

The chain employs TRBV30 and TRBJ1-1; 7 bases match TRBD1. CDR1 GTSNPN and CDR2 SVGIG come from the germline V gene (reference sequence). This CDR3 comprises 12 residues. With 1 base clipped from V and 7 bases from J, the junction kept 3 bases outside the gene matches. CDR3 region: CAWSGQGNEAFF. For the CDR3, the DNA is TGTGCCTGGAGTGGACAGGGAAATGAAGCTTTCTTT.

The CDR3 spells CARPNEQFF. DNA for the CDR3: TGTGCCAGACCCAATGAGCAGTTCTTC. The rearrangement links TRBV5-3 to TRBJ2-1, with D hard to call. TRBV5-3 is annotated as an ORF whose role is uncertain. This CDR3 has 9 amino acids. V was cut by 7 bases and J by 6 bases, with 2 bases left in between.

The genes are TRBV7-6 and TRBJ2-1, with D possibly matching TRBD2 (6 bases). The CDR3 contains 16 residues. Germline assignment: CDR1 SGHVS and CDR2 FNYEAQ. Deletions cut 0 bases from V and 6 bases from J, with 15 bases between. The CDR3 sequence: CASSLATRESGNEQFF. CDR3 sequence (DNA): TGTGCCAGCAGCTTAGCGACCCGGGAGTCCGGCAATGAGCAGTTCTTC. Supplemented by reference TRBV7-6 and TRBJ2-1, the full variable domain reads GAGVSQSPRYKVTKRGQDVALRCDPISGHVSLYWYRQALGQGPEFLTYFNYEAQQDKSGLPNDRFSAERPEGSISTLTIQRTEQRDSAMYRCASSLATRESGNEQFFGPGTRLTVL.

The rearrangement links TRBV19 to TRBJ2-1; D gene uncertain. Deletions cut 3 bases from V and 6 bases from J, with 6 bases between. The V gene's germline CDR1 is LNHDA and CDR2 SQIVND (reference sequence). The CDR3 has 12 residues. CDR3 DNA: TGTGCCAGTAGTATCCGGGCCAATGAGCAGTTCTTC. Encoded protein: CASSIRANEQFF.

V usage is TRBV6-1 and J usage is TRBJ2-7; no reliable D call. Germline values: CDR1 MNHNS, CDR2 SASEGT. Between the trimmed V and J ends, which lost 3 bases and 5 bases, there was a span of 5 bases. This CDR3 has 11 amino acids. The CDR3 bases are TGTGCCAGCAGTGAGGGGAACGAGCAGTACTTC. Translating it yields CASSEGNEQYF.

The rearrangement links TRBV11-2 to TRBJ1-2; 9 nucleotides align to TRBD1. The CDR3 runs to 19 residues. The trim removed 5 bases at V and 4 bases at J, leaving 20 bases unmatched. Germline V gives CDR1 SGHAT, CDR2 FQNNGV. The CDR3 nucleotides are TGTGCCAGCAGCCCCGGGACAGGGATATCTTCCATCTTCGGCTATGGCTACACCTTC. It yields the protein CASSPGTGISSIFGYGYTF.

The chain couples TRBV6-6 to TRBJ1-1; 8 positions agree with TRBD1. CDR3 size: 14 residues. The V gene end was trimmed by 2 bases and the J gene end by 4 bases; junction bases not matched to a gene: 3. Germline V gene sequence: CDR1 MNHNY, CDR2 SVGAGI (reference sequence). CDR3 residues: CASSYGRGRTEAFF. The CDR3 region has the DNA TGTGCCAGCAGTTACGGCAGGGGGCGCACTGAAGCTTTCTTT.

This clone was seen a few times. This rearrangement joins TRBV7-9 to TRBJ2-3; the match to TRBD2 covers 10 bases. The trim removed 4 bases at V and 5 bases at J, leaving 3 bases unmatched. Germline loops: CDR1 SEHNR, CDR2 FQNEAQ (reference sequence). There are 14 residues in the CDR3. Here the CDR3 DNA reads TGTGCCAGCAGCTCAGGGACTAGCGTAGATACGCAGTATTTT. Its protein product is CASSSGTSVDTQYF.

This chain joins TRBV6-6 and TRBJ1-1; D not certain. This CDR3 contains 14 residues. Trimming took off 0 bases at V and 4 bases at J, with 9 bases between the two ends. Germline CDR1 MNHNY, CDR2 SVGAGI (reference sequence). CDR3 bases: TGTGCCAGCAGTTACTCGCCACAGCTCACTGAAGCTTTCTTT. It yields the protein CASSYSPQLTEAFF.

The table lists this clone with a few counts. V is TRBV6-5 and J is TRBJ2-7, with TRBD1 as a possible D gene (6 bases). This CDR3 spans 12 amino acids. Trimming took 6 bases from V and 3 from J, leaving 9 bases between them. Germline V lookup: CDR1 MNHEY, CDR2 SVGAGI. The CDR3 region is CASRTGSYEQYF. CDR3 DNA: TGTGCCAGCAGAACAGGGAGCTACGAGCAGTACTTC.

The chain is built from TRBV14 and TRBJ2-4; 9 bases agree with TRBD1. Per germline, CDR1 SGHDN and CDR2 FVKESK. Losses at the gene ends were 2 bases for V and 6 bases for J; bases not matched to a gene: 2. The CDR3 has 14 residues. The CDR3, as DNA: TGTGCCAGCAGCCAATCGGACAGGGGAAACATTCAGTACTTC. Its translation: CASSQSDRGNIQYF.